This TCR beta chain was retrieved from a study of monozygotic twins with inflammatory bowel disease. Whole-study results and caveats: Researchers report that IBD patients shared fewer clonotypes with others than healthy twins, especially amid disease activity.

Germline CDR1 and CDR2: DFQATT and SNEGSKA (reference sequence). The CDR3 length is 14 residues. Researchers isolated total RNA from whole blood without sorting T cells. With regard to this clonotype: The antigen is undetermined.

A total RNA quantity of about 4,000 ng went into each TCR library. Every sample had its cDNA made across eight separate reactions. Reprocessing the 5' RACE reads, TCRdb reports a single entry for every CDR3 protein and omits DNA. The clone table shows about 160,000 distinct CDR3 sequences, with the ten largest holding 2% to 2.5%. This sequence joins TRBV20-1 and TRBJ2-7; the TCRdb D gene call, TRBD1, has no DNA to confirm it. Input material: blood. This sequence originates from a human donor with ulcerative colitis or Crohn's disease, or a healthy co-twin of an affected twin (not recorded which). This CDR3 reads CSASAGTASYEQYF.